The source of this T cell receptor beta chain is a study of blood T cells in healthy people across ages. Study-level information: Researchers report that template switching captured about one barcoded beta molecule per two T cells. Study outcomes and limitations: TCR beta diversity was tightly associated with the proportion of naive T cells.

Remarks on this clonotype: Its antigen is currently unknown. One end of the junction varies from germline; a read error may be responsible.

With a J-beta primer mix and a sample-barcoded 5' primer, a second PCR ran 7 to 11 cycles. TCRdb itself ran the 5' RACE reads through MiXCR, one entry per CDR3 protein. The sample lists about 1.4 million distinct CDR3 sequences; 55% to 75% were seen once. The CDR3 contains 13 residues. Germline V CDR1 and CDR2: SGHTA, FQGNSA. Roughly 9.2 milliliters of peripheral blood were drawn from each donor into EDTA-treated tubes. Sample: blood. The TCR sequence derives from a man aged 18 to 29 in good health. V gene TRBV7-2 combines with J gene TRBJ1-2; 7 nucleotides agree with TRBD1. CDR3 in DNA: TGTGCCAGCACCTTAGACAGGGACTATGGCTACACCTTC. It yields the protein CASTLDRDYGYTF.